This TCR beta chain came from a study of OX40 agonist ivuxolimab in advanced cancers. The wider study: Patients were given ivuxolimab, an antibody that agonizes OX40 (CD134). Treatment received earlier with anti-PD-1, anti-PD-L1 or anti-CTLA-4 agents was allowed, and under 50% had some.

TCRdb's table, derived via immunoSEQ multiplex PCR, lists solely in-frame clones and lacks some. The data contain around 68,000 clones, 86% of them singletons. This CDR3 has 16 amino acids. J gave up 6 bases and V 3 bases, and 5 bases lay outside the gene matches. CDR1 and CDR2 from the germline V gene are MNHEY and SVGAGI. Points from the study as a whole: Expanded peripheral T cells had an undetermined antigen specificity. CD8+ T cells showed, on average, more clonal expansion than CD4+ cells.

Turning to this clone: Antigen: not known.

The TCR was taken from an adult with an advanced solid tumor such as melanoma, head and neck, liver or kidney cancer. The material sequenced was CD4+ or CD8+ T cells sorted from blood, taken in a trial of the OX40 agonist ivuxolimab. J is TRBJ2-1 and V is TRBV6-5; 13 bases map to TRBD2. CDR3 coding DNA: TGTGCCAGCAGTTATGGAGGACTAGCGGGAGTCAATGAGCAGTTCTTC. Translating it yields CASSYGGLAGVNEQFF.